This TCR beta chain stems from a study of blood T cell repertoires in COVID-19. From germline, CDR1 is LGHDT and CDR2 YNNKEL (reference sequence). This CDR3 has 15 amino acids. The germline V and J ends were trimmed by 2 bases and 6 bases, with 16 bases remaining between them. This table comes from immunoSEQ multiplex PCR, and its TCRdb copy is limited to in-frame clones, with some not included. The sample lists over 200,000 clones; almost 85% were seen once. The receptor comes from a woman between 35 and 50 years old with acute or convalescent COVID-19. The chain links TRBV3-1 (or the pseudogene TRBV3-2) to TRBJ1-1; D possibly corresponds to TRBD1 (5 bases). The sequencing input was peripheral blood. The CDR3 reads CASSQRLGGTAEAFF. CDR3 in DNA: TGTGCCAGCAGCCAAAGATTGGGGGGTACGGCTGAAGCTTTCTTT.